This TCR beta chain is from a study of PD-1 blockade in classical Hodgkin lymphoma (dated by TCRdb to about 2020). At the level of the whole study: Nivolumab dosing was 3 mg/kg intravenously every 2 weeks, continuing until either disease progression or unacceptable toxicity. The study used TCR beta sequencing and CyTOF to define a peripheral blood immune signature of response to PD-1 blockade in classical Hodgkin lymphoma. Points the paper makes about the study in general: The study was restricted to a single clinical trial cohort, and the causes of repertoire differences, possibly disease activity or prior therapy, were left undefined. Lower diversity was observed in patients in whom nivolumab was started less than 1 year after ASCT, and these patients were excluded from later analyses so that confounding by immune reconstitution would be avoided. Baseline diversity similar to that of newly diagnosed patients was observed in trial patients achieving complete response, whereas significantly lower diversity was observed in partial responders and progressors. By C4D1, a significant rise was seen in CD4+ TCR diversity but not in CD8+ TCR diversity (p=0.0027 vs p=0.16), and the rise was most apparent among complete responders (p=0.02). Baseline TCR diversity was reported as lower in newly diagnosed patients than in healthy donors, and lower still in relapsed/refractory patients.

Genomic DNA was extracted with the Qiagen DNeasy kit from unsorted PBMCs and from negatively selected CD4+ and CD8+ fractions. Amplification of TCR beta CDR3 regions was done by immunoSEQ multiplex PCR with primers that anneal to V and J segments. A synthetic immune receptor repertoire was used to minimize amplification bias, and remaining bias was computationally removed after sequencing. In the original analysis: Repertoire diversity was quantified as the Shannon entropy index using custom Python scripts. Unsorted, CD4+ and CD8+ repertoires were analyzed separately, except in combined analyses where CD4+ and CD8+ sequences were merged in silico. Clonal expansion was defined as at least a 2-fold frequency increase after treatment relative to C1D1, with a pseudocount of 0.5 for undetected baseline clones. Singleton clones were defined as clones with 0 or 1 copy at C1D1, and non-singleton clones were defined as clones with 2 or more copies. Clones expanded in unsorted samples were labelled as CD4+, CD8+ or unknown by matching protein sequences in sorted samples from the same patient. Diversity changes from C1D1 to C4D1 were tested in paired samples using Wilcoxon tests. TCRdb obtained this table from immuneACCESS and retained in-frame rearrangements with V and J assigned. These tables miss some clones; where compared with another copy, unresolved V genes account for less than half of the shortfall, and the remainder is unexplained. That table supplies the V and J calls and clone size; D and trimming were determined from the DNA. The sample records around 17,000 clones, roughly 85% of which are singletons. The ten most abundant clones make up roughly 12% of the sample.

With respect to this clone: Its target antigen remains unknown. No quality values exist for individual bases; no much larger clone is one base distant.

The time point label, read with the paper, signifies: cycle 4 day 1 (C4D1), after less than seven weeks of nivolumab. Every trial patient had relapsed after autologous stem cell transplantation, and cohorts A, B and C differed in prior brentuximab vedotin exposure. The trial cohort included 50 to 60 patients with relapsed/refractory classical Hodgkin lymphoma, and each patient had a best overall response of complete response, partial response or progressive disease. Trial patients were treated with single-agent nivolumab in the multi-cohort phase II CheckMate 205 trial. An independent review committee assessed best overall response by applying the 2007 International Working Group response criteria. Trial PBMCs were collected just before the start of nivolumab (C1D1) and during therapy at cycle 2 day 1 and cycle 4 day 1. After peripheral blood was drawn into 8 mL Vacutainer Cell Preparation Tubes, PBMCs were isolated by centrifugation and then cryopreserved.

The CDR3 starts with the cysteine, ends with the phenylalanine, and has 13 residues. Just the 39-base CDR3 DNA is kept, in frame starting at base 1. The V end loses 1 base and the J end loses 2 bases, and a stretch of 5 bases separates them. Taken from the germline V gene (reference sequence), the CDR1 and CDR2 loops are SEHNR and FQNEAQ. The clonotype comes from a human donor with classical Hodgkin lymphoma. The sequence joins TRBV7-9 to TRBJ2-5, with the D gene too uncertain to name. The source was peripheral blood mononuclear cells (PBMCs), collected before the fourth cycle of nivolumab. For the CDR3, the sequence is CASSLVDQETQYF. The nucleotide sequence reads TGTGCCAGCAGCTTAGTGGATCAAGAGACCCAGTACTTC.